This T cell receptor beta chain was identified in a study of shared clonotypes between healthy human individuals. In this sample, this clone turned up once. Sequencing used immunoSEQ multiplex PCR; TCRdb keeps in-frame clones, though not all of them. The sample holds some 2,100,000 clones, approximately 94% seen once. Terminally differentiated effector memory CD45RA+ cells were excluded by CCR7 positive selection of CD45RO-negative cells. Germline V gives CDR1 SGHAT, CDR2 FQDESV (reference sequence). The CDR3 runs 14 residues. Trimming shortened V by 1 base and J by 6 bases, and 13 bases separated the two germline ends.

The sequencing sample was made of naive CD8+ T cells from PBMCs. J is TRBJ2-7 and V is TRBV11-1; TRBD2 is a possible D gene (6 bases). This sequence was found in a man aged 18-30 years in good health. Some clones in this sample may be carry-over from other donors' samples. This CDR3 reads CASSLVGGPSEQYF. The CDR3 DNA reads TGTGCCAGCAGCTTAGTCGGGGGTCCTAGCGAGCAGTACTTC.